Presented here are 8 T cell receptor beta chains from one specimen sequenced in a study of blood T cells in healthy people across ages. The authors ran a second PCR of 7 to 11 cycles using a sample-barcoded 5' primer and a J-beta primer mix. MiXCR, applied by TCRdb to the 5' RACE reads, yields one record per CDR3 protein. Seen here are about 500,000 distinct CDR3 sequences, approximately 25% observed once, and the top ten hold roughly 9.4%. These same records also appear under a second study, on T cells of mothers and their children.

Sequenced: blood. Receptors originate from a boy younger than 18 in good health.

This clonotype has more than one count but fewer than ten. Relative to the germline gene, one junction end is altered; a read error may explain this. The chain employs TRBV5-5 and TRBJ2-1, with a weak D call TRBD2 (7 bases). The germline V gene encodes CDR1 SGHKS and CDR2 YYEKEE (reference sequence). CDR3 length: 14 residues. CDR3 amino acids: CVSSLGGPDNEQFF. The CDR3 coding sequence is TGCGTCAGCAGCCTGGGGGGGCCGGACAATGAGCAGTTCTTC.

The chain employs TRBV5-1 and TRBJ2-5; tentative D call: TRBD2 (5 bases). CDR1 and CDR2 from the germline V gene are SGHRS and YFSETQ. Trimming pared 4 bases from V and 2 bases from J, leaving 9 bases between. The CDR3 has 13 amino acids. The CDR3 nucleotides are TGCGCCAGCAGCCACGGGGATCAAGAGACCCAGTACTTC. Its protein is CASSHGDQETQYF.

The V gene is TRBV27, the J gene TRBJ2-1; maybe TRBD2 (5 bases). The CDR3 length is 18 residues. V was trimmed by 3 bases and J by 1 base, leaving 19 bases between them. Germline V gene lookup returns CDR1 MNHEY and CDR2 SMNVEV (reference sequence). The CDR3 sequence: CASSFSLVRATSYNEQFF. Written as DNA, the CDR3 is TGTGCCAGCAGTTTCTCACTGGTGCGGGCCACATCCTACAATGAGCAGTTCTTC.

This clonotype came up a few times. The rearrangement uses TRBV3-1 and TRBJ1-2; D gene unclear. The V gene's germline CDR1 is LGHDT and CDR2 YNNKEL (reference sequence). This CDR3 is built from 16 residues. The V end was cut by 2 bases, the J end by 8 bases, with 21 bases between. Here the CDR3 DNA reads TGTGCCAGCAGCCAAAGCGACTACGGCAATACCCGAGGCTACACCTTC. Translation: CASSQSDYGNTRGYTF.

This clonotype turned up a few times. The rearrangement joins TRBV4-3 to TRBJ1-2; 8 bases match TRBD1. Germline V gene data show CDR1 as LGHNA and CDR2 as YSLEER. Trimming took 0 bases from V and 7 from J; bases not matched to a gene: 4. This CDR3 region has 14 residues. This CDR3 reads CASSQDHRGIGYTF. The DNA of the CDR3 is TGCGCCAGCAGCCAAGACCACAGGGGGATTGGCTACACCTTC.

V usage is TRBV20-1 and J usage is TRBJ1-2; TRBD1 is a possible D gene (6 bases). The ends were cut back, 6 bases at V and 4 bases at J, with 15 bases in the middle. This CDR3 is 13 amino acids long. Germline CDR1 and CDR2: DFQATT and SNEGSKA (reference sequence). CDR3 DNA sequence: TGCAGTGCCCGGGGGGGGGCCGGCTATGGCTACACCTTC. This sequence encodes CSARGGAGYGYTF.

The V gene is TRBV12-3 or TRBV12-4, the J gene TRBJ2-5; maybe TRBD2 (6 bases). The DNA end is a closer match to TRBJ2-7, so the J assignment may be wrong. This CDR3 spans 12 amino acids. In DNA form, the CDR3 reads TGTGCCAGCACTCGGGGAGGATACGAGCAGTACTTC. Its protein is CASTRGGYEQYF.

This clonotype has only one observation. The J gene is TRBJ2-7, the V gene TRBV5-1, with TRBD1 as a possible D gene (5 bases). This CDR3 comprises 13 residues. Deletions cut 3 bases from V and 5 bases from J, with 12 bases between. Looked up from germline, CDR1 is SGHRS and CDR2 is YFSETQ. The CDR3: CASSWPGYNEQYF. Written as DNA, the CDR3 is TGCGCCAGCAGCTGGCCAGGGTACAACGAGCAGTACTTC.